One and the same sample provided the 25 T cell receptor beta chains below, sequenced in a study of cytomegalovirus exposure and HLA in healthy donors. With 60 Vbeta and 13 Jbeta primers, the PCR was carried out. TCRdb's copy holds only in-frame clones and misses some; the assay was immunoSEQ multiplex PCR. Of roughly 120,000 clones in the sample, around three quarters are singletons; the top ten hold approximately 2%. The specimen was PBMCs. These receptors were obtained from a man between 18 and 35 years old in good health and CMV-seronegative.

The chain links TRBV7-9 to TRBJ1-1, with D possibly matching TRBD1 (6 bases). Germline lookup yields CDR1 SEHNR and CDR2 FQNEAQ (reference sequence). V lost 5 bases and J lost 4, with 20 bases in between. The CDR3 covers 16 residues. The DNA for the CDR3 is TGTGCCAGCAGCCGAATCCCCAGGGGAATGGCCACTGAAGCTTTCTTT. This sequence encodes CASSRIPRGMATEAFF.

The CDR3 sequence is CASSAGTGGEVGYTF. As DNA, the CDR3 is TGTGCCAGCAGTGCCGGCACAGGGGGCGAGGTTGGCTACACCTTC. The chain is built from TRBV6-4 and TRBJ1-2; 9 bases align to TRBD1. The germline V gene encodes CDR1 MRHNA and CDR2 SNTAGT. This CDR3 contains 15 residues. Trimming took 4 bases from V and 7 from J; bases not matched to a gene: 10.

This clone was observed a few times. Here the CDR3 reads CASSQDFGFLAGHTENEQFF. For the CDR3, the DNA is TGCGCCAGCAGCCAAGACTTCGGGTTTCTAGCGGGTCACACCGAGAATGAGCAGTTCTTC. The chain recombines TRBV4-1 with TRBJ2-1, with 8 bases that match TRBD2. Per germline, CDR1 MGHRA and CDR2 YSYEKL. The V and J ends lost 0 bases and 7 bases, in that order; junction bases with no gene match: 20. The CDR3 is 20 residues long.

The chain employs TRBV14 and TRBJ1-2; possible D gene TRBD1, 6 bases. Germline V gives CDR1 SGHDN, CDR2 FVKESK. This CDR3 contains 15 residues. Trimming cost V 6 bases and J 2 bases, with 16 bases left between them. CDR3: CASRLTGMNNYGYTF. In DNA, the CDR3 is TGTGCCAGCAGGCTGACAGGCATGAACAACTATGGCTACACCTTC.

The genes are TRBV2 and TRBJ2-1; a weak D match, TRBD1 (5 bases). This CDR3 comprises 14 residues. The V end lost 11 bases, the J end lost 5 bases, and 19 bases lay between the germline ends. Per the germline V gene, CDR1 is SNHLY and CDR2 is FYNNEI. The CDR3 nucleotides read TGTGCCGTCACCAGGGCCCTACCCAACAATGAGCAGTTCTTC. This sequence encodes CAVTRALPNNEQFF.

The chain uses TRBV30 and TRBJ1-2, with 9 bases lining up with TRBD1. J was trimmed by 7 bases and V by 8 bases; bases with no gene match: 8. Per germline, CDR1 GTSNPN and CDR2 SVGIG (reference sequence). The length of the CDR3 is 12 residues. In DNA form, the CDR3 reads TGTGCCGTTCCACAGGGGGCCGGTGGCTACACCTTC. The encoded protein is CAVPQGAGGYTF. The full variable domain, its missing parts supplied by reference TRBV30 and TRBJ1-2, is SQTIHQWPATLVQPVGSPLSLECTVEGTSNPNLYWYRQAAGRGLQLLFYSVGIGQISSEVPQNLSASRPQDRQFILSSKKLLLSDSGFYLCAVPQGAGGYTFGSGTRLTVV.

The chain is built from TRBV11-2 and TRBJ2-3; the match to TRBD2 covers 14 bases. V lost 5 bases to trimming and J lost 0 bases; unmatched junction nucleotides: 7. The V gene's germline CDR1 is SGHAT and CDR2 FQNNGV. CDR3 length: 18 amino acids. The CDR3: CASSLRLAGGASTDTQYF. CDR3 nucleotides: TGTGCCAGCAGCCTGAGACTAGCGGGAGGGGCTAGCACAGATACGCAGTATTTT.

The J gene is TRBJ1-1, the V gene TRBV5-1, with TRBD1 matching over 11 bases. The ends lost 0 bases at V and 8 bases at J; junction bases unmatched: 9. This CDR3 is 16 amino acids long. Germline CDR1 reads SGHRS; CDR2 reads YFSETQ. CDR3 coding DNA: TGCGCCAGCAGCTTGGCTCCGGGACAGGGGGGCGGAGAAGCTTTCTTT. Translated: CASSLAPGQGGGEAFF.

The chain combines TRBV11-2 with TRBJ2-7, with D possibly matching TRBD1 (6 bases). Trimming cost V 4 bases and J 0 bases, with 13 bases left between them. CDR3 length equals 15 residues. The germline V gene has CDR1 SGHAT and CDR2 FQNNGV. CDR3 sequence (DNA): TGTGCCAGCAGCTACGCGACAGGAAGCTCCTACGAGCAGTACGTC. The encoded protein is CASSYATGSSYEQYV.

This clone was observed once. CDR3: CASSQPYRLAGGTQETQYF. The CDR3 DNA follows: TGCGCCAGCAGTCAACCCTATCGACTAGCGGGAGGGACTCAAGAGACCCAGTACTTC. This sequence joins TRBV23-1 and TRBJ2-5, with 14 positions matching TRBD2. TRBV23-1 is designated an ORF whose function remains uncertain. V was pared by 2 bases and J by 2 bases, with 10 bases of the junction left unmatched. The length of the CDR3 is 19 residues.

This chain uses TRBV2 with TRBJ2-7; TRBD2 might be the D (6 bases). Per germline, CDR1 SNHLY and CDR2 FYNNEI. V shed 2 bases and J shed 5 bases, with 10 bases lying between them. CDR3 size: 13 residues. This CDR3 reads CASSEPSANEQYV. CDR3 DNA: TGTGCCAGCAGTGAACCTAGCGCGAACGAGCAGTACGTC.

The genes are TRBV7-9 and TRBJ2-2; the match to TRBD2 covers 7 bases. V gave up 5 bases and J gave up 0 bases; unmatched junction bases: 12. The CDR3 runs 18 residues. Germline CDR1 SEHNR, CDR2 FQNEAQ (reference sequence). CDR3: CASSLRYGGSANTGELFF. The CDR3 DNA is TGTGCCAGCAGCCTAAGATACGGGGGGTCCGCGAACACCGGGGAGCTGTTTTTT.

The V gene is TRBV2, the J gene TRBJ1-1; the D gene is possibly TRBD1 (6 bases). Germline V CDR1 and CDR2: SNHLY, FYNNEI. Trimming removed 9 bases from V and 7 bases from J, with 21 bases in between. The CDR3 covers 14 residues. The CDR3 nucleotides are TGTGCCAGAGTACAGGGTTCTGCGACGAATGAAGCTTTCTTT. Encoded protein: CARVQGSATNEAFF.

The genes are TRBV7-9 and TRBJ1-1; 7 nucleotides agree with TRBD1. Germline V gives CDR1 SEHNR, CDR2 FQNEAQ (reference sequence). This CDR3 is 17 amino acids long. After removal of 0 bases from V and 7 bases from J, the junction contained 14 bases not matched to a gene. For the CDR3, the DNA is TGTGCCAGCAGCTTAGCACCAAACCGGGACAGAAGAGATGAAGCTTTCTTT. Its translation is CASSLAPNRDRRDEAFF.

This clone was observed a handful of times. This chain links TRBV10-3 with TRBJ1-5, with D hard to call. The length of the CDR3 is 15 residues. From germline, CDR1 is ENHRY and CDR2 SYGVKD. V lost 0 bases and J lost 3, with 9 bases in between. The CDR3 coding sequence is TGTGCCATCAGTGAGTCGGAGTTGTCCAATCAGCCCCAGCATTTT. This encodes CAISESELSNQPQHF.

The genes are TRBV6-4 and TRBJ2-7; TRBD2 matches 7 bases. Germline assignment: CDR1 MRHNA and CDR2 SNTAGT. The CDR3 has 15 residues. J was trimmed by 0 bases and V by 0 bases; bases with no gene match: 2. The CDR3 bases are TGTGCCAGCAGTGACTCTGGCGGGAGCTCCTACGAGCAGTACTTC. Amino acid sequence: CASSDSGGSSYEQYF.

This rearrangement joins TRBV5-1 to TRBJ1-1; 9 bases match TRBD1. Germline values: CDR1 SGHRS, CDR2 YFSETQ. V trimming: 5 bases; J trimming: 1 base; junction bases outside the gene matches: 3. There are 14 residues in the CDR3. CDR3 sequence: CASRPDRGNTEAFF. The CDR3 nucleotides read TGCGCCAGCAGACCGGACAGGGGGAACACTGAAGCTTTCTTT.

The CDR3 DNA follows: TGTGCCAGCAGTGAATCAGGGACAGGGGGCGCATATACCCTCCACTTT. Protein product: CASSESGTGGAYTLHF. This rearrangement joins TRBV25-1 to TRBJ1-6, with 12 bases aligning to TRBD1. With 1 base clipped from V and 14 bases from J, the junction kept 9 bases outside the gene matches. This CDR3 spans 16 amino acids. Germline CDR1 reads MGHDK; CDR2 reads SYGVNS.

The chain links TRBV7-8 to TRBJ2-3; 8 bases align to TRBD2. The germline V gene has CDR1 SGHVS and CDR2 FQNEAQ. Unmatched junction bases numbered 11, after V lost 5 bases and J lost 1 base. CDR3 length: 17 residues. CDR3 protein: CASSTNIAGRGTDTQYF. CDR3 nucleotides: TGTGCCAGCAGCACAAACATAGCGGGACGGGGCACAGATACGCAGTATTTT.

The rearrangement joins TRBV30 to TRBJ2-7, with a weak D call TRBD1 (6 bases). This CDR3 has 14 amino acids. Germline lookup yields CDR1 GTSNPN and CDR2 SVGIG (reference sequence). V was cut by 0 bases and J by 2 bases, with 11 bases left in between. The CDR3 region has the DNA TGTGCCTGGAGTGTATACAGGGACGCCTACGAGCAGTACTTC. It codes for CAWSVYRDAYEQYF.

This chain uses TRBV28 with TRBJ1-2, with 7 nucleotides matching TRBD1. CDR1 is MDHEN, CDR2 SYDVKM, per germline. This CDR3 has 15 residues. The V segment lost 1 base and the J segment 4 bases; nucleotides outside the gene matches: 6. CDR3 sequence (DNA): TGTGCCAGCAGTTTATTAGGGGACAGACTCTATGGCTACACCTTC. It translates to CASSLLGDRLYGYTF.

This sequence joins TRBV2 and TRBJ2-3; 7 bases line up with TRBD1. Germline CDR1 reads SNHLY; CDR2 reads FYNNEI. Germline trimming cut 9 bases from V and 6 bases from J; bases unmatched to any gene: 12. The CDR3 consists of 14 residues. The CDR3: CARQRDSGPDTQYF. As DNA, the CDR3 is TGTGCCAGACAGAGGGACAGTGGCCCCGATACGCAGTATTTT.

The rearrangement joins TRBV2 to TRBJ2-3, with 12 nucleotides matching TRBD2. The CDR3 runs to 16 residues. Germline CDR1 SNHLY, CDR2 FYNNEI. V shed 6 bases and J 0 bases; nucleotides not matched to a gene: 4. The CDR3 sequence: CASRATSGSSTDTQYF. The CDR3 coding sequence is TGTGCCAGCAGAGCGACTAGCGGGAGTAGCACAGATACGCAGTATTTT.

This chain uses TRBV4-3 with TRBJ2-7; D remains unclear. Germline-derived CDR1 and CDR2 are LGHNA and YSLEER. The ends were cut back, 1 base at V and 2 bases at J, with 12 bases in the middle. This CDR3 spans 15 amino acids. The CDR3 region is CASSQGNDGPYEQYF. CDR3 nucleotide sequence: TGCGCCAGCAGCCAAGGAAACGATGGCCCCTACGAGCAGTACTTC.

The chain is built from TRBV28 and TRBJ2-3; TRBD2 aligns across 11 bases. The V segment lost 1 base and the J segment 9 bases; nucleotides outside the gene matches: 21. CDR1 and CDR2 from the germline V gene are MDHEN and SYDVKM. The CDR3 is 20 residues long. CDR3 nucleotides: TGTGCCAGCAGTTTATACCTACCCGGGGCTAGCGGGAGGACGGGACAGACGCAGTATTTT. This translates into CASSLYLPGASGRTGQTQYF.